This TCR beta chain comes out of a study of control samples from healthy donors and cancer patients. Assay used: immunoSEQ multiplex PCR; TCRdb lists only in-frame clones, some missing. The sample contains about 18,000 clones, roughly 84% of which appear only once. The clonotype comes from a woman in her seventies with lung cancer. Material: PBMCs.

The CDR3 DNA reads TGTGCCAGCAGCTTATTAAGGGGGGAAAAACTGTTTTTT. It is translated as CASSLLRGEKLFF. This chain connects TRBV7-9 to TRBJ1-4; possibly TRBD1 for D (6 bases). Germline V lookup: CDR1 SEHNR, CDR2 FQNEAQ (reference sequence). The CDR3 spans 13 residues. Trimming cost V 2 bases and J 8 bases, with 9 bases left between them.